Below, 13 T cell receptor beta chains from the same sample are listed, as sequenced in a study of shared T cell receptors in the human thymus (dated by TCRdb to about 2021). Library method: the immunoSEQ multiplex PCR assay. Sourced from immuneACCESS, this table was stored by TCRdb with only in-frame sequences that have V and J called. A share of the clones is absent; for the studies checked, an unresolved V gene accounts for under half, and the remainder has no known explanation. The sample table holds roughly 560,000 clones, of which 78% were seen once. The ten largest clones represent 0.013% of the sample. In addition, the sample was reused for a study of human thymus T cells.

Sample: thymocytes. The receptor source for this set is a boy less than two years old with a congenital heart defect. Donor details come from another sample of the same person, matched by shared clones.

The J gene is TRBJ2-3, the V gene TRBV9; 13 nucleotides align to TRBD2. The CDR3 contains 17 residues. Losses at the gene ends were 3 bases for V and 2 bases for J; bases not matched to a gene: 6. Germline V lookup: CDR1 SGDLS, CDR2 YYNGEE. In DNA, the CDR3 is TGTGCCAGCAGCGGCATAGGGACTAGCGGGATCACAGATACGCAGTATTTT. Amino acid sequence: CASSGIGTSGITDTQYF.

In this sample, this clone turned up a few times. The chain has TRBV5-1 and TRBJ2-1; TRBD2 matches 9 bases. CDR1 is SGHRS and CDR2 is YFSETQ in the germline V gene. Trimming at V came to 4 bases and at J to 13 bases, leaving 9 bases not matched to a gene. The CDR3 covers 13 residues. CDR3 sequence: CASSPLSGSPQFF. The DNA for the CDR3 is TGCGCCAGCAGCCCCCTTAGCGGGAGCCCTCAGTTCTTC.

DNA for the CDR3: TGTGCCAGCAGTGAAGTCACTGGCTCCTACAATGAGCAGTTCTTC. It yields the protein CASSEVTGSYNEQFF. This sequence joins TRBV2 and TRBJ2-1, with no clear D. V was shortened by 1 base and J by 0 bases, with 7 bases between the two germline ends. Germline V lookup: CDR1 SNHLY, CDR2 FYNNEI. CDR3 size: 15 residues.

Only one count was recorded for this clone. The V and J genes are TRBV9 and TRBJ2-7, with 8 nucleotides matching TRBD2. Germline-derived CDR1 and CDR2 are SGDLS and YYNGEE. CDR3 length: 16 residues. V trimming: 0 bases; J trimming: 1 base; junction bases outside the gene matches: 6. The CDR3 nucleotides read TGTGCCAGCAGCGTAGGCCCAGCGGGGGCTTCCTACGAGCAGTACTTC. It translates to CASSVGPAGASYEQYF.

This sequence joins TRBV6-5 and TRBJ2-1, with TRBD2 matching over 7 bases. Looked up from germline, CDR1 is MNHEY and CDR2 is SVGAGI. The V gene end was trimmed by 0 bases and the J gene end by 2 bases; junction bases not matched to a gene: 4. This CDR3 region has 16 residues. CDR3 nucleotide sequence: TGTGCCAGCAGTTACTCATTAGCGGGTGCCTACAATGAGCAGTTCTTC. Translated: CASSYSLAGAYNEQFF.

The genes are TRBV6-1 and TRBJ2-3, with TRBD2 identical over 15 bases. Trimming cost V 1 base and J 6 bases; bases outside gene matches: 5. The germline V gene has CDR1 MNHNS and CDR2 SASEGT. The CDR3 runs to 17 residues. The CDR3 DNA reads TGTGCCAGCAGTGAAGAACCGGGACTAGCGGGAGGTGATACGCAGTATTTT. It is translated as CASSEEPGLAGGDTQYF.

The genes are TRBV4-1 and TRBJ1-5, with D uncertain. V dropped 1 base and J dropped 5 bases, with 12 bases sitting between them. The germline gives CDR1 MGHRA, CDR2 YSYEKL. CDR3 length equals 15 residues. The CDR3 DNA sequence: TGCGCCAGCAGCCAAGCAGTTGGGCGATATCAGCCCCAGCATTTT. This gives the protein CASSQAVGRYQPQHF.

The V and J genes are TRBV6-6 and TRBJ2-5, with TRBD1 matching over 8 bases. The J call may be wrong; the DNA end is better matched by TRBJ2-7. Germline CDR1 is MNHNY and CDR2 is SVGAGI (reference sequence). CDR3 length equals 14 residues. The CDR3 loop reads CASSRPGQVYEQYF. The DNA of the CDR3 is TGTGCCAGCAGTCGACCGGGACAGGTCTACGAGCAGTACTTC.

The CDR3 DNA follows: TGTGCCAGCTCAGGCGGGCCCCCGAGGTCCTACGAGCAGTACTTC. It yields the protein CASSGGPPRSYEQYF. The genes are TRBV27 and TRBJ2-7; tentative D call: TRBD2 (5 bases). This CDR3 contains 15 residues. With 8 bases removed from V and 1 base from J, the gap between germline ends came to 18 bases. The germline V gene encodes CDR1 MNHEY and CDR2 SMNVEV (reference sequence).

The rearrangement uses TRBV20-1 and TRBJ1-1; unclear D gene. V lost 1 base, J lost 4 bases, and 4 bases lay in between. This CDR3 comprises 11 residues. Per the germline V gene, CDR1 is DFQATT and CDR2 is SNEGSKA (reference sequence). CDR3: CSARVSTEAFF. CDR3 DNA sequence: TGCAGTGCTAGAGTGAGCACTGAAGCTTTCTTT.

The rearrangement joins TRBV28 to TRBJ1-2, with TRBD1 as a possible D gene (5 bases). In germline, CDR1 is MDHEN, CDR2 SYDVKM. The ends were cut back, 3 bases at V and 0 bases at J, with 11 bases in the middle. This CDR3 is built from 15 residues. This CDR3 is CASSFAGPANYGYTF. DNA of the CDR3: TGTGCCAGCAGTTTTGCGGGGCCGGCTAACTATGGCTACACCTTC.

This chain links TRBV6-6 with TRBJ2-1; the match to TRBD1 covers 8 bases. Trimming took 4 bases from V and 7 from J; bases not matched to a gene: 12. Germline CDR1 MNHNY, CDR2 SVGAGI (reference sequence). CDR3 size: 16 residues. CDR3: CASSSNNRGKDNEQFF. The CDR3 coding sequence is TGTGCCAGCAGTTCAAATAACAGGGGGAAGGATAATGAGCAGTTCTTC.

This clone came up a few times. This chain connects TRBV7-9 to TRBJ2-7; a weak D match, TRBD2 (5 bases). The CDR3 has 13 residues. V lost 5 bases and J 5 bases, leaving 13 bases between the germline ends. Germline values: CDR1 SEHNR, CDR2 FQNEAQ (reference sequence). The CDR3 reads CASSPPSGNEQYF. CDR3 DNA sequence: TGTGCCAGCAGCCCCCCCTCGGGGAACGAGCAGTACTTC. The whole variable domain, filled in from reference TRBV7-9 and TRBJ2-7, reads DTGVSQNPRHKITKRGQNVTFRCDPISEHNRLYWYRQTLGQGPEFLTYFQNEAQLEKSRLLSDRFSAERPKGSFSTLEIQRTEQGDSAMYLCASSPPSGNEQYFGPGTRLTVT.